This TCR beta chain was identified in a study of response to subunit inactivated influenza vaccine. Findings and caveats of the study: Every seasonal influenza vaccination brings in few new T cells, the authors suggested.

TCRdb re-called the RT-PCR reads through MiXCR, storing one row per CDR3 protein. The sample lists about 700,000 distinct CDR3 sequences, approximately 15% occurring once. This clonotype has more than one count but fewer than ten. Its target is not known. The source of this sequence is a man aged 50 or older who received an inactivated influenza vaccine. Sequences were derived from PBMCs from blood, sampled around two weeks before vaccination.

In DNA, the CDR3 is TGTGCCAGCCGAAGGGGGAGCAATCAGCCCCAGCATTTT. This translates into CASRRGSNQPQHF. The chain joins TRBV6-1 to TRBJ1-5; D is perhaps TRBD1 (6 bases). V gave up 8 bases and J gave up 1 base, with 9 bases separating them. Germline V gives CDR1 MNHNS, CDR2 SASEGT. CDR3 length: 13 residues.